This TCR beta chain was profiled in a study of shared clonotypes between healthy human individuals. Study-wide context: Every donor yielded three CD4 naive, three CD4 memory, two CD8 naive and one CD8 memory plate.

TCRdb's copy holds only in-frame clones and misses some; the assay was immunoSEQ multiplex PCR. The repertoire holds about 1.5 million clones, with under 99% as singletons. As concerns this clone: Distinct nucleotide sequences in the sample also encode this CDR3.

Trimming took off 6 bases at V and 3 bases at J, with 9 bases between the two ends. Germline V gene data show CDR1 as SNHLY and CDR2 as FYNNEI. CDR3 length equals 12 residues. Sequencing input: naive CD4+ T cells sorted from blood. This sample's subset: CD45RA+ positively selected. The sequence was collected from a man aged 25-45 years in good health. The gene calls are TRBV2 and TRBJ2-7; D might be TRBD1 (6 bases). The CDR3 loop reads CASRTDSYEQYF. The CDR3 bases are TGTGCCAGCAGAACGGACAGCTACGAGCAGTACTTC.